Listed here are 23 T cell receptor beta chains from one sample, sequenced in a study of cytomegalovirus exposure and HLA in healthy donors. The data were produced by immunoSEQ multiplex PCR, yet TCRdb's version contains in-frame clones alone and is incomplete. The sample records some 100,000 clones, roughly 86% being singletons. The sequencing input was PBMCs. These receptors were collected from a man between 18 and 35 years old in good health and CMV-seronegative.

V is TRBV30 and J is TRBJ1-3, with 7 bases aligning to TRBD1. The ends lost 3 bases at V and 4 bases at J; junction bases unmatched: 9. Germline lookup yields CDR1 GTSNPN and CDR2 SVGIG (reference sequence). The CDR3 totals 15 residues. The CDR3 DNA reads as TGTGCCTGGAGCCCCCGACAGGGAGCAGGAAACACCATATATTTT. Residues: CAWSPRQGAGNTIYF.

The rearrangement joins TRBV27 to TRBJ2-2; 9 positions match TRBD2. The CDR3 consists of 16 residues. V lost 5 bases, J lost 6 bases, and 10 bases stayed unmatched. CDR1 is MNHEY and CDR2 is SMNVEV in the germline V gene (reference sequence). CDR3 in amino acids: CASSPGRGGGAGELFF. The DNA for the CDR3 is TGTGCCAGCAGTCCCGGGAGGGGCGGGGGGGCCGGGGAGCTGTTTTTT.

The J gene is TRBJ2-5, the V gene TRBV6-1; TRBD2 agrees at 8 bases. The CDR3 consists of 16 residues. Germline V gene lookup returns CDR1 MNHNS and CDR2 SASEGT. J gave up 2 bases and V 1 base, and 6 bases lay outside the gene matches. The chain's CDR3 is CASSEEAGGGQETQYF. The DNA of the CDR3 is TGTGCCAGCAGTGAAGAGGCGGGGGGTGGGCAAGAGACCCAGTACTTC.

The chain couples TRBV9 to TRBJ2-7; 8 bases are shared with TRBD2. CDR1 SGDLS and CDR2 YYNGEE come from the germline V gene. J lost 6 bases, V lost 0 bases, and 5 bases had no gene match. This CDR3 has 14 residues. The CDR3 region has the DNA TGTGCCAGCAGCGTAGGTCCGGGGGGGGGCGAGCAGTACTTC. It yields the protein CASSVGPGGGEQYF.

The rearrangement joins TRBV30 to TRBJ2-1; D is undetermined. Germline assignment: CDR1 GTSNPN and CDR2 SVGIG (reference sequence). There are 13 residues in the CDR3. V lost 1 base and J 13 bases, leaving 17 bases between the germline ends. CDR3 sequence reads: CAWSGGSVYAQFF. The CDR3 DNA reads TGTGCCTGGAGTGGCGGCTCCGTTTACGCTCAGTTCTTC.

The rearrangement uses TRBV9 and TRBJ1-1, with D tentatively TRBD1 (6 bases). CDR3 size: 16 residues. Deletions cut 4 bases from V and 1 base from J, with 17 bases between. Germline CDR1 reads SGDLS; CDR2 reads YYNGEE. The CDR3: CASSSTGKVRNTEAFF. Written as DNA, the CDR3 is TGTGCCAGCAGCTCCACAGGGAAAGTTAGGAACACTGAAGCTTTCTTT.

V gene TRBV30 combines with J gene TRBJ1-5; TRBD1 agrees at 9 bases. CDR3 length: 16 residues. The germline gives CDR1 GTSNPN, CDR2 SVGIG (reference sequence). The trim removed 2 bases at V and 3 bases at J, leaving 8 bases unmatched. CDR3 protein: CAWSPPGQGFNQPQHF. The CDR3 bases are TGTGCCTGGAGTCCTCCGGGACAGGGATTCAATCAGCCCCAGCATTTT.

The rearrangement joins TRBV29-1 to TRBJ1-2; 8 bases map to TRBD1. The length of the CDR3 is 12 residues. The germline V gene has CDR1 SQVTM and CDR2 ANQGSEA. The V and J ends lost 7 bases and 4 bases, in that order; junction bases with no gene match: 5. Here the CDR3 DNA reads TGCAGCGGGGGGCAGGGGGCCTATGGCTACACCTTC. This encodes CSGGQGAYGYTF.

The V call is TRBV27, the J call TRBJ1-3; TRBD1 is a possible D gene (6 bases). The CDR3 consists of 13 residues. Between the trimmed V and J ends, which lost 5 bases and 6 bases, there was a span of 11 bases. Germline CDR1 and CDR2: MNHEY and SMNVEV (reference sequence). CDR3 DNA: TGTGCCAGCAGTCCAGGACAGAAAAACACCATATATTTT. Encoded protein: CASSPGQKNTIYF.

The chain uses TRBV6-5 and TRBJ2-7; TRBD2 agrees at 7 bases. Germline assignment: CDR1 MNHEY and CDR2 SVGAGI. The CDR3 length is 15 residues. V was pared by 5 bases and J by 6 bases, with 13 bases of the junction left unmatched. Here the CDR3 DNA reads TGTGCCAGCAGTCCCGAACCGGGACTACCAGCCGAGCAGTACTTC. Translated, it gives CASSPEPGLPAEQYF.

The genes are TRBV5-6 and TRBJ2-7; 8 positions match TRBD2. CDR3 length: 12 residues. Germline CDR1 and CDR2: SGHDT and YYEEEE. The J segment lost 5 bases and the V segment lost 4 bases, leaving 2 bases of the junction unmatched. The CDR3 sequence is CASSPGRDEQYF. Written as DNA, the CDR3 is TGTGCCAGCAGCCCCGGGAGGGACGAGCAGTACTTC.

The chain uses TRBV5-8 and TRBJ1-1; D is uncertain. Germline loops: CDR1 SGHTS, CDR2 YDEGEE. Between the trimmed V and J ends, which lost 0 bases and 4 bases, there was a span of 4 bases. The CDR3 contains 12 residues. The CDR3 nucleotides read TGTGCCAGCAGCTTGGGGAGCACTGAAGCTTTCTTT. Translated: CASSLGSTEAFF. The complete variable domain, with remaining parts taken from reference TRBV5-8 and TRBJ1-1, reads EAGVTQSPTHLIKTRGQQATLRCSPISGHTSVYWYQQALGLGLQFLLWYDEGEERNRGNFPPRFSGRQFPNYSSELNVNALELEDSALYLCASSLGSTEAFFGQGTRLTVV.

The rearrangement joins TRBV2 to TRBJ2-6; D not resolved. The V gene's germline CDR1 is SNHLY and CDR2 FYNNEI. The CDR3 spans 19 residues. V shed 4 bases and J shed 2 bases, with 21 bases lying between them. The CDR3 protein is CASSGYNLTPGAGANVLTF. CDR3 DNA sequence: TGTGCCAGCAGTGGTTACAACCTAACCCCAGGTGCTGGGGCCAACGTCCTGACTTTC. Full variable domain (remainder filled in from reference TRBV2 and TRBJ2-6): EPEVTQTPSHQVTQMGQEVILRCVPISNHLYFYWYRQILGQKVEFLVSFYNNEISEKSEIFDDQFSVERPDGSNFTLKIRSTKLEDSAMYFCASSGYNLTPGAGANVLTFGAGSRLTVL.

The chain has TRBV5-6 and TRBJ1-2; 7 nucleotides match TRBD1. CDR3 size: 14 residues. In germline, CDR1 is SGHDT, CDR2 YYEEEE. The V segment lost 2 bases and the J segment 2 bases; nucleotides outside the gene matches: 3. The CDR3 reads CASSLGRGNYGYTF. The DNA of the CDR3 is TGTGCCAGCAGCTTAGGCAGGGGGAACTATGGCTACACCTTC. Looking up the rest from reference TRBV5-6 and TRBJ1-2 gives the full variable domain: DAGVTQSPTHLIKTRGQQVTLRCSPKSGHDTVSWYQQALGQGPQFIFQYYEEEERQRGNFPDRFSGHQFPNYSSELNVNALLLGDSALYLCASSLGRGNYGYTFGSGTRLTVV.

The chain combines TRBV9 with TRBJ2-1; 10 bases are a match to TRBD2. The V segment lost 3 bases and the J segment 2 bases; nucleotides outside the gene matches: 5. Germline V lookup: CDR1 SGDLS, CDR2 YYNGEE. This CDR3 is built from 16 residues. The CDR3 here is CASSDSGLATYNEQFF. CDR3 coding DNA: TGTGCCAGCAGCGATTCGGGACTAGCGACCTACAATGAGCAGTTCTTC.

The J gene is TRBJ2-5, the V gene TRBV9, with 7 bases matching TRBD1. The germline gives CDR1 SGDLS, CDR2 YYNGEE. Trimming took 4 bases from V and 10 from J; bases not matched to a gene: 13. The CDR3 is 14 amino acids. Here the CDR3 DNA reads TGTGCCAGCAGCTCCCTGGAACTAGGGGGCGGCCAGTACTTC. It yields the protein CASSSLELGGGQYF. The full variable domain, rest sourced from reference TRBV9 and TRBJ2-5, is DSGVTQTPKHLITATGQRVTLRCSPRSGDLSVYWYQQSLDQGLQFLIQYYNGEERAKGNILERFSAQQFPDLHSELNLSSLELGDSALYFCASSSLELGGGQYFGPGTRLLVL.

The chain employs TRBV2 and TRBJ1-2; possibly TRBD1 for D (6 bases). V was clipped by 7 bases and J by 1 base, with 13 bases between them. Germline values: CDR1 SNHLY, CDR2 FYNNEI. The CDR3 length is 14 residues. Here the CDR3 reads CASTAGAINYGYTF. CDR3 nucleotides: TGTGCCAGCACCGCAGGGGCGATTAACTATGGCTACACCTTC.

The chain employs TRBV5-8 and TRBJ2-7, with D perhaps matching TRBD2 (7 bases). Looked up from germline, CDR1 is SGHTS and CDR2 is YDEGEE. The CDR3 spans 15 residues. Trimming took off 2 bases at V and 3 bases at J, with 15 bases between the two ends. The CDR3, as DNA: TGTGCCAGCAGCTTAGGCGGGGGCCCCTACTACGAGCAGTACTTC. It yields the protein CASSLGGGPYYEQYF. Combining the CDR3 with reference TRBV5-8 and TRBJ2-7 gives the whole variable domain EAGVTQSPTHLIKTRGQQATLRCSPISGHTSVYWYQQALGLGLQFLLWYDEGEERNRGNFPPRFSGRQFPNYSSELNVNALELEDSALYLCASSLGGGPYYEQYFGPGTRLTVT.

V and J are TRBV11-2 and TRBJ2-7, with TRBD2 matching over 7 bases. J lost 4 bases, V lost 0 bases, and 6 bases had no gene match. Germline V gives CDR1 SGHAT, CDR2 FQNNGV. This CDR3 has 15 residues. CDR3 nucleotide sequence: TGTGCCAGCAGCTTAGAACAACTAGCGCGTTACGAGCAGTACTTC. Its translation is CASSLEQLARYEQYF.

The CDR3 nucleotides read TGTGCCAGCATCAAGACAGAGAACACTGAAGCTTTCTTT. This encodes CASIKTENTEAFF. The chain has TRBV28 and TRBJ1-1, with D possibly being TRBD1 (5 bases). The ends were cut back, 7 bases at V and 1 base at J, with 10 bases in the middle. CDR1 and CDR2 from the germline V gene are MDHEN and SYDVKM. CDR3 size: 13 residues. Based on the CDR3 plus reference TRBV28 and TRBJ1-1, the full variable domain is DVKVTQSSRYLVKRTGEKVFLECVQDMDHENMFWYRQDPGLGLRLIYFSYDVKMKEKGDIPEGYSVSREKKERFSLILESASTNQTSMYLCASIKTENTEAFFGQGTRLTVV.

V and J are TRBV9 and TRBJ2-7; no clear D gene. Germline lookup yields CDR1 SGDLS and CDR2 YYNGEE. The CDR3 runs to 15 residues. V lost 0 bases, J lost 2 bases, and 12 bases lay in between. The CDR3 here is CASSVGDLSPYEQYF. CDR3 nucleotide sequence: TGTGCCAGCAGCGTAGGTGACTTATCACCCTACGAGCAGTACTTC.

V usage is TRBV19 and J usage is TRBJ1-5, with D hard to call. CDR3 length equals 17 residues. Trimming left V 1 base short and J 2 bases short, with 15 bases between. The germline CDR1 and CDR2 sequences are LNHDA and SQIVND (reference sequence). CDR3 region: CASSIAWRERGNQPQHF. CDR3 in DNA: TGTGCCAGTAGTATAGCGTGGCGGGAACGGGGCAATCAGCCCCAGCATTTT.

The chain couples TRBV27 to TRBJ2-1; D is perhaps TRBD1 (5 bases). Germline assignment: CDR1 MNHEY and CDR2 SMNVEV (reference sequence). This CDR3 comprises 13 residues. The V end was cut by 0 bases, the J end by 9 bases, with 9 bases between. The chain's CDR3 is CASSLSTEVEQFF. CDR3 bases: TGTGCCAGCAGTTTATCGACAGAAGTTGAGCAGTTCTTC.